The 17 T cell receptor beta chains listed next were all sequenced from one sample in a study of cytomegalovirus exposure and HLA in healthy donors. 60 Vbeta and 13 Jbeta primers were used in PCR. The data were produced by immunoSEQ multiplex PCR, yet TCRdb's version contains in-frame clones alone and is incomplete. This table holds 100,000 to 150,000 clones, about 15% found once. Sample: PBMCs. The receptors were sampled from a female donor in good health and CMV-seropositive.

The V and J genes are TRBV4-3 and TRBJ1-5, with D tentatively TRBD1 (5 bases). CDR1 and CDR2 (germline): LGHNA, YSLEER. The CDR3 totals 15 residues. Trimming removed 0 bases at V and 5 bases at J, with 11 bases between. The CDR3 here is CASSQDWGVDQPQHF. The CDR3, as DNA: TGCGCCAGCAGCCAAGATTGGGGGGTTGATCAGCCCCAGCATTTT.

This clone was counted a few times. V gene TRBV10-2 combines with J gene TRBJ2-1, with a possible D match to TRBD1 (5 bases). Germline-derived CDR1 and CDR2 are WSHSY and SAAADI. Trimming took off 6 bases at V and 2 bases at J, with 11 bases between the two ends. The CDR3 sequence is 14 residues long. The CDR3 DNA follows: TGCGCCAGCAGCCAGGGCGCCGCCTACAATGAGCAGTTCTTC. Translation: CASSQGAAYNEQFF.

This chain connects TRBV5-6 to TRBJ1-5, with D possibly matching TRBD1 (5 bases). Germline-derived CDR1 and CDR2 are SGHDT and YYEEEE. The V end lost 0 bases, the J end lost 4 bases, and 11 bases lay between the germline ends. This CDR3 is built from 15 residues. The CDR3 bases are TGTGCCAGCAGCTTGGGGGGGGATACAAATCAGCCCCAGCATTTT. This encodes CASSLGGDTNQPQHF. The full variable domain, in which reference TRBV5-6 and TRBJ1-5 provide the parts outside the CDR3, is DAGVTQSPTHLIKTRGQQVTLRCSPKSGHDTVSWYQQALGQGPQFIFQYYEEEERQRGNFPDRFSGHQFPNYSSELNVNALLLGDSALYLCASSLGGDTNQPQHFGDGTRLSIL.

For the CDR3, the DNA is TGTGCCAGCAGCCCCCAAGAGGGGGCGAACACTGAAGCTTTCTTT. It encodes CASSPQEGANTEAFF. The V call is TRBV7-9, the J call TRBJ1-1; TRBD1 matches 7 bases. CDR3 length equals 15 residues. V gave up 5 bases and J gave up 1 base; unmatched junction bases: 7. The germline V gene encodes CDR1 SEHNR and CDR2 FQNEAQ (reference sequence).

This CDR3 is CASILAGGGRHTGELFF. As DNA, the CDR3 is TGTGCCAGCATACTGGCGGGGGGTGGTAGGCACACCGGGGAGCTGTTTTTT. This sequence joins TRBV2 and TRBJ2-2; 8 nucleotides agree with TRBD2. Per germline, CDR1 SNHLY and CDR2 FYNNEI. Unmatched junction bases numbered 13, after V lost 7 bases and J lost 3 bases. The CDR3 extends over 17 amino acids.

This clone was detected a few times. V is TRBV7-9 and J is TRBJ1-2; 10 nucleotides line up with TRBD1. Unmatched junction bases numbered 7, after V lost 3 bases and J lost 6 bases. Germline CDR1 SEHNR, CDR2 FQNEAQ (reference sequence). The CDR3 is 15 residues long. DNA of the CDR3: TGTGCCAGCAGCTTTCTGGGACAGGGGCGCAATGGCTACACCTTC. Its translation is CASSFLGQGRNGYTF.

Here the CDR3 reads CASSHEGERQPQHF. CDR3 sequence (DNA): TGCGCCAGCAGCCACGAAGGGGAACGGCAGCCCCAGCATTTT. This chain links TRBV4-1 with TRBJ1-5; tentative D call: TRBD1 (5 bases). This CDR3 region has 14 residues. V shed 3 bases and J shed 7 bases, with 13 bases lying between them. Germline loops: CDR1 MGHRA, CDR2 YSYEKL.

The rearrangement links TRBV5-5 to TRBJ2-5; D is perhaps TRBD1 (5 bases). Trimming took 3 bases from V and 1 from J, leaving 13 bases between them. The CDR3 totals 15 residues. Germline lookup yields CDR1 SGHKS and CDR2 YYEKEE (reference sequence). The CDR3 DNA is TGTGCCAGCAGCTCGCTGAAGGGGCTCCAAGAGACCCAGTACTTC. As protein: CASSSLKGLQETQYF.

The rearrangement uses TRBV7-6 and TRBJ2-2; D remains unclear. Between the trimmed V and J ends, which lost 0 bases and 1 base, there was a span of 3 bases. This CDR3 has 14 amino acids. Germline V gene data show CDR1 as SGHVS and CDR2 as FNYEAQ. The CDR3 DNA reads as TGTGCCAGCAGCTTAGCCTTGAACACCGGGGAGCTGTTTTTT. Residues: CASSLALNTGELFF.

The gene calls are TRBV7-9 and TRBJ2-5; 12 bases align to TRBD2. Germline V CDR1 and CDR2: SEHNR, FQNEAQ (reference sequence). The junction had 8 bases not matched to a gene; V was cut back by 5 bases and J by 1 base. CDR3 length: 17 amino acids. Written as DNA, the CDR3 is TGTGCCAGCAGCCTCACTAGCGGGGGGATTCTCCAAGAGACCCAGTACTTC. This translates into CASSLTSGGILQETQYF. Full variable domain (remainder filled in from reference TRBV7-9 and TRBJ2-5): DTGVSQNPRHKITKRGQNVTFRCDPISEHNRLYWYRQTLGQGPEFLTYFQNEAQLEKSRLLSDRFSAERPKGSFSTLEIQRTEQGDSAMYLCASSLTSGGILQETQYFGPGTRLLVL.

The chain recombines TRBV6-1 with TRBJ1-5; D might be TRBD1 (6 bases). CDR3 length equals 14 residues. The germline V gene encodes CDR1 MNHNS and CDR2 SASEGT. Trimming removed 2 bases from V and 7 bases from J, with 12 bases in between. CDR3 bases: TGTGCCAGCAGTGAATACAGGGTGGGACAGCCCCAGCATTTT. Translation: CASSEYRVGQPQHF.

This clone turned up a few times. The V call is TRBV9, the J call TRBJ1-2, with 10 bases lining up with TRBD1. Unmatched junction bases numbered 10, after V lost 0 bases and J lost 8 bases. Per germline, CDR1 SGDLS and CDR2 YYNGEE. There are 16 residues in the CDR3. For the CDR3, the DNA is TGTGCCAGCAGCGTAGTCGGAGATGGACAGGGGGAAGGCTACACCTTC. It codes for CASSVVGDGQGEGYTF.

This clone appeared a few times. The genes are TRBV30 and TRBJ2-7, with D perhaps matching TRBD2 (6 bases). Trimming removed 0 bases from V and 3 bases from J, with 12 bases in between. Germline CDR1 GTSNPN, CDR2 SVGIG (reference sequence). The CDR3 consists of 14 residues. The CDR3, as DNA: TGTGCCTGGAGTGTATCCGGGAGAGGCTACGAGCAGTACTTC. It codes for CAWSVSGRGYEQYF.

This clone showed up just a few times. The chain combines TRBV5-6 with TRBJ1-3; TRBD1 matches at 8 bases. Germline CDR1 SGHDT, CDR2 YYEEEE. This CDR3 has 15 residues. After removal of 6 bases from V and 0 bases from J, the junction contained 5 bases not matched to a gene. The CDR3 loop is CASIQQGVSGNTIYF. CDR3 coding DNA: TGTGCCAGCATCCAACAGGGGGTCTCTGGAAACACCATATATTTT.

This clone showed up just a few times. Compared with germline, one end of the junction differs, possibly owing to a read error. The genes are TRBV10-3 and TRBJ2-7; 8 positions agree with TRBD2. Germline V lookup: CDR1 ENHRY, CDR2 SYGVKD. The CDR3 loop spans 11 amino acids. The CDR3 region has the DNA TGCGGAGCGGGAGACTATTACGAGCAGTACTTC. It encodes CGAGDYYEQYF.

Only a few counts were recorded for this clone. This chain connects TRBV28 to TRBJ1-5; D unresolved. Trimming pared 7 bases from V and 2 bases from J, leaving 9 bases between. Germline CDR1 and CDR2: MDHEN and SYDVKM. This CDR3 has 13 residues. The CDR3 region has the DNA TGTGCCAGCATTTCGGTTGGCAATCAGCCCCAGCATTTT. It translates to CASISVGNQPQHF. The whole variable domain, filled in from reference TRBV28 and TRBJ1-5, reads DVKVTQSSRYLVKRTGEKVFLECVQDMDHENMFWYRQDPGLGLRLIYFSYDVKMKEKGDIPEGYSVSREKKERFSLILESASTNQTSMYLCASISVGNQPQHFGDGTRLSIL.

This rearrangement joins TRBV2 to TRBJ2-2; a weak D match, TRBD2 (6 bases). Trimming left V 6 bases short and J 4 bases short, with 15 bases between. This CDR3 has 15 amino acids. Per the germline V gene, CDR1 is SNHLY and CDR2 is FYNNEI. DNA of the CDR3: TGTGCCAGCAGCCTTAGACTAGTAGTCACCGGGGAGCTGTTTTTT. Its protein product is CASSLRLVVTGELFF.